The 15 T cell receptor beta chains below come from one sample, sequenced in a study of human T cells and chemical hapten exposure. Unfractionated whole blood was the source of the extracted total RNA. TCRdb reanalysed the 5' RACE reads using MiXCR and keeps one entry per CDR3 protein. The sample shows 65,000 to 95,000 distinct CDR3 sequences, 7.7% of them seen only once. The origin of the receptors is a male donor in good health.

Many counts were recorded for this clonotype. The V and J genes are TRBV29-1 and TRBJ1-5; a weak D match, TRBD1 (6 bases). V lost 4 bases, J lost 3 bases, and 10 bases lay in between. The germline CDR1 and CDR2 sequences are SQVTM and ANQGSEA. The CDR3 runs to 13 residues. CDR3 loop: CSVGGGSNQPQHF. The DNA of the CDR3 is TGCAGCGTTGGGGGGGGCTCCAATCAGCCCCAGCATTTT.

This clonotype has at least ten counts. The CDR3 DNA reads TGCGCCAGCAGCCAAGAGAGGGGACAAGGCTACGAGCAGTACTTC. This translates into CASSQERGQGYEQYF. V usage is TRBV4-3 and J usage is TRBJ2-7, with a tentative D call TRBD1 (6 bases). The V end was cut by 0 bases, the J end by 3 bases, with 12 bases between. This CDR3 comprises 15 residues. Germline CDR1 and CDR2: LGHNA and YSLEER.

This clonotype came up a few times. The genes are TRBV6-1 and TRBJ1-5; TRBD1 matches at 7 bases. The germline V gene encodes CDR1 MNHNS and CDR2 SASEGT. The CDR3 spans 15 residues. With 6 bases clipped from V and 2 bases from J, the junction kept 7 bases outside the gene matches. The CDR3 region has the DNA TGTGCCAGCAGGACAGGGTTATGGGGCAATCAGCCCCAGCATTTT. This encodes CASRTGLWGNQPQHF.

In its sample, this clonotype was seen many times. The J gene is TRBJ1-1, the V gene TRBV27; TRBD1 agrees at 7 bases. CDR1 is MNHEY and CDR2 is SMNVEV in the germline V gene (reference sequence). This CDR3 has 14 amino acids. V lost 3 bases and J lost 4; bases outside the gene matches: 5. CDR3 amino acids: CASSLTGSGTEAFF. The CDR3 region has the DNA TGTGCCAGCAGTTTGACAGGGTCGGGCACTGAAGCTTTCTTT.

This clonotype was observed a handful of times. This chain links TRBV2 with TRBJ2-3, with 13 bases that match TRBD2. The CDR3 contains 19 residues. Germline V gene sequence: CDR1 SNHLY, CDR2 FYNNEI. With 7 bases clipped from V and 3 bases from J, the junction kept 16 bases outside the gene matches. CDR3 region: CASTVQRGTSGIRTDTQYF. The DNA for the CDR3 is TGTGCCAGCACCGTGCAGCGGGGGACTAGCGGGATTCGAACAGATACGCAGTATTTT. Combining the CDR3 with reference TRBV2 and TRBJ2-3 gives the whole variable domain EPEVTQTPSHQVTQMGQEVILRCVPISNHLYFYWYRQILGQKVEFLVSFYNNEISEKSEIFDDQFSVERPDGSNFTLKIRSTKLEDSAMYFCASTVQRGTSGIRTDTQYFGPGTRLTVL.

This chain connects TRBV30 to TRBJ2-5; 12 nucleotides line up with TRBD2. This CDR3 comprises 16 residues. The V gene end was trimmed by 1 base and the J gene end by 1 base; junction bases not matched to a gene: 4. In germline, CDR1 is GTSNPN, CDR2 SVGIG (reference sequence). The CDR3 is CAWSGLAGACQETQYF. CDR3 DNA: TGTGCCTGGAGTGGACTAGCGGGGGCCTGCCAAGAGACCCAGTACTTC.

A few counts support this clonotype. The chain joins TRBV19 to TRBJ1-6, with D possibly matching TRBD1 (6 bases). The CDR3 contains 13 residues. CDR1 LNHDA and CDR2 SQIVND come from the germline V gene (reference sequence). Trimming removed 10 bases at V and 6 bases at J, with 13 bases between. The CDR3 DNA is TGTGCCATCGAAGGGGGGGCTAATTCACCCCTCCACTTT. As protein: CAIEGGANSPLHF.

Ten or more counts support this clonotype. The chain is built from TRBV6-2 or TRBV6-3 and TRBJ2-3; TRBD1 matches at 7 bases. This CDR3 has 17 amino acids. The germline CDR1 and CDR2 sequences are MNHEY and SVGEGT. V was pared by 0 bases and J by 2 bases, with 8 bases of the junction left unmatched. Here the CDR3 DNA reads TGTGCCAGCAGTTACTCGAAAGGGGGCGGAATCACAGATACGCAGTATTTT. Encoded protein: CASSYSKGGGITDTQYF.

This clonotype was detected many times. The J gene is TRBJ2-2, the V gene TRBV25-1; D may be TRBD1 (5 bases). Germline CDR1 is MGHDK and CDR2 is SYGVNS. This CDR3 comprises 12 residues. V dropped 10 bases and J dropped 4 bases, with 10 bases sitting between them. CDR3: CATDSLTGELFF. The CDR3 nucleotides read TGTGCCACCGACAGCCTCACCGGGGAGCTGTTTTTT.

At least ten counts were recorded for this clonotype. The rearrangement links TRBV27 to TRBJ1-6, with 8 bases that match TRBD1. V dropped 5 bases and J dropped 8; count of bases not matched to a gene: 11. In germline, CDR1 is MNHEY, CDR2 SMNVEV (reference sequence). This CDR3 contains 16 residues. The CDR3 nucleotides are TGTGCCAGCAGTCGCCGACAGGGGTCGGGCGATTCACCCCTCCACTTT. Translating it yields CASSRRQGSGDSPLHF.

This clonotype was observed a handful of times. V gene TRBV9 combines with J gene TRBJ1-4, with D hard to call. Deletions cut 3 bases from V and 0 bases from J, with 6 bases between. Germline-derived CDR1 and CDR2 are SGDLS and YYNGEE. CDR3 size: 14 residues. The CDR3 is CASSAPATNEKLFF. The DNA for the CDR3 is TGTGCCAGCAGCGCCCCCGCAACTAATGAAAAACTGTTTTTT.

This clonotype was found many times. This chain connects TRBV6-4 to TRBJ2-1; 8 bases are a match to TRBD2. The CDR3 spans 16 residues. CDR1 and CDR2 (germline): MRHNA, SNTAGT. V shed 4 bases, J shed 1 base, and the junction held 6 bases outside the gene matches. The CDR3 nucleotides are TGTGCCAGCAGTGCCTTGACTAGCGCGTCCTACAATGAGCAGTTCTTC. It codes for CASSALTSASYNEQFF.

This clonotype was seen many times. The rearrangement uses TRBV6-1 and TRBJ2-3; D is perhaps TRBD2 (5 bases). CDR3 size: 15 residues. The germline V gene encodes CDR1 MNHNS and CDR2 SASEGT. Trimming removed 2 bases at V and 2 bases at J, with 11 bases between. As DNA, the CDR3 is TGTGCCAGCAGTGAACGGACTGGCCCCACAGATACGCAGTATTTT. Translating it yields CASSERTGPTDTQYF.

The chain is built from TRBV12-5 and TRBJ1-2; 7 positions agree with TRBD1. V lost 6 bases and J lost 3; bases outside the gene matches: 7. The length of the CDR3 is 14 residues. Germline CDR1 reads LGHNT; CDR2 reads FRNRAP. In DNA, the CDR3 is TGTGCTAGTGGGCAGGGACAGCAAGACTATGGCTACACCTTC. Amino acids: CASGQGQQDYGYTF.

This clonotype was detected ten times or more. The V call is TRBV5-6, the J call TRBJ1-5; TRBD1 agrees at 9 bases. This CDR3 comprises 15 residues. The V gene's germline CDR1 is SGHDT and CDR2 YYEEEE. Trimming removed 4 bases from V and 3 bases from J; junction bases left unmatched: 5. The CDR3 bases are TGTGCCAGCAGCGGGGGACAGGGTCACAATCAGCCCCAGCATTTT. Amino acids: CASSGGQGHNQPQHF.